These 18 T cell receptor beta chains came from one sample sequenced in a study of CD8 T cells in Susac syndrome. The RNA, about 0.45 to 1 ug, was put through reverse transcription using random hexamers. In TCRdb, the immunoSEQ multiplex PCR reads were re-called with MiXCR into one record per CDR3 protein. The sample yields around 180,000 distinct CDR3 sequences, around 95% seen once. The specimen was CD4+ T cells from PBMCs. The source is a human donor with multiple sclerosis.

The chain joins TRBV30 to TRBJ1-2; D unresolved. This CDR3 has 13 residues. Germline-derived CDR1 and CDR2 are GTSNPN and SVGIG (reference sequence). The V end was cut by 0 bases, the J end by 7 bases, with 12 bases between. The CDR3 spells CAWSVLGPRGYTF. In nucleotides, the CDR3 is TGTGCCTGGAGTGTACTAGGACCGCGTGGCTACACCTTC.

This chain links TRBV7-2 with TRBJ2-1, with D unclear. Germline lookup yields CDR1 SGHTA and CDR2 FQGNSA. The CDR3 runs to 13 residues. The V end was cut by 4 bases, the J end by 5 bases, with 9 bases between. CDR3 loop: CASSSLPNNEQFF. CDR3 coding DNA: TGTGCCAGCAGCTCGCTACCAAACAATGAGCAGTTCTTC. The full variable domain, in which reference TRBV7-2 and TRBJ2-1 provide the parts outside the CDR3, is GAGVSQSPSNKVTEKGKDVELRCDPISGHTALYWYRQSLGQGLEFLIYFQGNSAPDKSGLPSDRFSAERTGGSVSTLTIQRTQQEDSAVYLCASSSLPNNEQFFGPGTRLTVL.

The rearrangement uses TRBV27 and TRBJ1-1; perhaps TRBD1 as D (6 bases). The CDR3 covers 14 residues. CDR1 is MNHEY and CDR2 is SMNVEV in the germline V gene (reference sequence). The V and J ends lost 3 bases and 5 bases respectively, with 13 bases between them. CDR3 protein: CASSFVPGTTEAFF. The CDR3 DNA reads TGTGCCAGCAGTTTTGTCCCCGGGACAACTGAAGCTTTCTTT.

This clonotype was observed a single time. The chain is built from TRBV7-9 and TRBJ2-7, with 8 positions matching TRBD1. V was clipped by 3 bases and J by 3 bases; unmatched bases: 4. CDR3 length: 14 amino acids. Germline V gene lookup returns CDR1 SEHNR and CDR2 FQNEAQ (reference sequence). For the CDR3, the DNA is TGTGCCAGCAGCTTCCCCGGGACAGGCTACGAGCAGTACTTC. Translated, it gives CASSFPGTGYEQYF. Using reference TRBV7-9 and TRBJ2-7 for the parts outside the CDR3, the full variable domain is DTGVSQNPRHKITKRGQNVTFRCDPISEHNRLYWYRQTLGQGPEFLTYFQNEAQLEKSRLLSDRFSAERPKGSFSTLEIQRTEQGDSAMYLCASSFPGTGYEQYFGPGTRLTVT.

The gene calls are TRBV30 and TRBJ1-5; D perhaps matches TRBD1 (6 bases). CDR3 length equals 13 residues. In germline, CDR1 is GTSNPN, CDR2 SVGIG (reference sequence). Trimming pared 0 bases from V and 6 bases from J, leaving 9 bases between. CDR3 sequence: CAWSVGGTQPQHF. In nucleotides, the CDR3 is TGTGCCTGGAGTGTAGGGGGAACTCAGCCCCAGCATTTT.

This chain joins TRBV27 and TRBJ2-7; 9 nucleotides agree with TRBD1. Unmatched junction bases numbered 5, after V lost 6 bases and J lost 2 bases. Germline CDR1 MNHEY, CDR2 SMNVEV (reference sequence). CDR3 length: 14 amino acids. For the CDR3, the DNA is TGTGCCAGCAGACCGAACAGGGGGCCCTACGAGCAGTACTTC. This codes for CASRPNRGPYEQYF.

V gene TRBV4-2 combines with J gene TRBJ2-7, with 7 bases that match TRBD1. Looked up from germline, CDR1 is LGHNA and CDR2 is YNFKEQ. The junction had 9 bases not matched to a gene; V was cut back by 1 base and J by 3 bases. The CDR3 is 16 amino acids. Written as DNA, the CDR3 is TGTGCCAGCAGCCAAGCATCGGCGACAGGGAACTACGAGCAGTACTTC. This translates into CASSQASATGNYEQYF.

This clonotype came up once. DNA for the CDR3: TGTGCCAGCAGCTTAGGGGCAAGCGGGGGGGCCCAAAGGAATGAGCAGTTCTTC. Its translation is CASSLGASGGAQRNEQFF. V gene TRBV7-6 combines with J gene TRBJ2-1; 10 bases map to TRBD2. Per germline, CDR1 SGHVS and CDR2 FNYEAQ. CDR3 length: 18 residues. The V segment lost 1 base and the J segment 7 bases; nucleotides outside the gene matches: 13. Based on the CDR3 plus reference TRBV7-6 and TRBJ2-1, the full variable domain is GAGVSQSPRYKVTKRGQDVALRCDPISGHVSLYWYRQALGQGPEFLTYFNYEAQQDKSGLPNDRFSAERPEGSISTLTIQRTEQRDSAMYRCASSLGASGGAQRNEQFFGPGTRLTVL.

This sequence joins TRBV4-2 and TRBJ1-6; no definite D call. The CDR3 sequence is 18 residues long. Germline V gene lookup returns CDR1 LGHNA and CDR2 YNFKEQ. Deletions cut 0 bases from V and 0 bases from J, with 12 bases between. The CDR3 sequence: CASSQDGRSSSYNSPLHF. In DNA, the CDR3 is TGTGCCAGCAGCCAAGATGGGAGGTCGAGCTCCTATAATTCACCCCTCCACTTT.

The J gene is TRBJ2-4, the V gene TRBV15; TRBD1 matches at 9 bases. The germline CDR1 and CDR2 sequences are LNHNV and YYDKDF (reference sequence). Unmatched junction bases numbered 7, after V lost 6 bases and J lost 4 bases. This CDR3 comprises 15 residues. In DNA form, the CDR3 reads TGTGCCACCAGATTTATGGGACAGGGAAAAAACATTCAGTACTTC. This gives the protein CATRFMGQGKNIQYF.

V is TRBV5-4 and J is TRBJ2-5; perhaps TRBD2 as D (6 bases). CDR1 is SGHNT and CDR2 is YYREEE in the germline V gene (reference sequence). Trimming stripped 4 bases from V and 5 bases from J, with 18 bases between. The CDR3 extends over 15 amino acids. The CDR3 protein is CASSPGGEPRETQYF. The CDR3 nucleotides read TGTGCCAGCAGCCCTGGAGGGGAACCACGGGAGACCCAGTACTTC.

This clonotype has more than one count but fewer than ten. CDR3 nucleotides: TGTGCCAGCAGCAAGCGACAGGGAGGTTTCGATGGTCAGCCCCAGCATTTT. This encodes CASSKRQGGFDGQPQHF. This sequence joins TRBV2 and TRBJ1-5; 7 bases map to TRBD1. The J segment lost 6 bases and the V segment lost 6 bases, leaving 17 bases of the junction unmatched. The CDR3 runs 17 residues. The germline gives CDR1 SNHLY, CDR2 FYNNEI.

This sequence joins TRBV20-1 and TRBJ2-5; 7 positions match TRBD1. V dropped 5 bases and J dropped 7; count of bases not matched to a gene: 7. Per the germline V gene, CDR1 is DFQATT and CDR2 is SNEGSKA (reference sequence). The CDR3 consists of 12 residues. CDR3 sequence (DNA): TGCAGTGCTGGCACAGGGGCCGGGACCCAGTACTTC. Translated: CSAGTGAGTQYF.

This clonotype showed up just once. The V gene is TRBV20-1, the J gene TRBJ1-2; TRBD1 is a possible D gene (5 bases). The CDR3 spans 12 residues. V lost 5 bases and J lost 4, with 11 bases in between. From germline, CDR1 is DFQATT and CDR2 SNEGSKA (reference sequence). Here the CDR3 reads CSAQGVVYGYTF. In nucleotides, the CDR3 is TGCAGTGCTCAAGGGGTAGTCTATGGCTACACCTTC.

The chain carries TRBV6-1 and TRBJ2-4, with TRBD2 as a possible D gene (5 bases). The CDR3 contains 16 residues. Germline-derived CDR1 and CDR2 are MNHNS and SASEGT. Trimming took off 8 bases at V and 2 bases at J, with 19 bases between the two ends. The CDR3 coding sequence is TGTGCCAGCTCGGCCAGAACAAGGGAGCCCAAAAACATTCAGTACTTC. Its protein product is CASSARTREPKNIQYF.

The CDR3 nucleotides are TGTGCCAGCTCACCAAGATCGGGTCGCACAGATACGCAGTATTTT. Translated: CASSPRSGRTDTQYF. The genes are TRBV18 and TRBJ2-3, with no clear D. Germline CDR1 is KGHSH and CDR2 is LQKENI. The CDR3 length is 15 residues. V lost 2 bases and J 1 base, leaving 10 bases between the germline ends.

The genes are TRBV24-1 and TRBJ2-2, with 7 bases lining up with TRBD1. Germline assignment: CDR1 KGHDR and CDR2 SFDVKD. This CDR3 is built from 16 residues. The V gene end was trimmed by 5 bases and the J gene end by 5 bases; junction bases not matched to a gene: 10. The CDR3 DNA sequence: TGTGCCACCAGTGTCGAAGACAGGGAAGAAACCGGGGAGCTGTTTTTT. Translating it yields CATSVEDREETGELFF.

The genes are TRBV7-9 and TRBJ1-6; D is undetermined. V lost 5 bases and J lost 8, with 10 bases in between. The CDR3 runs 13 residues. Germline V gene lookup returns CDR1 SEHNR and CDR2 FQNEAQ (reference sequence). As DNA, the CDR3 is TGTGCCAGCAGCCTCCATCCCGATTCACCCCTCCACTTT. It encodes CASSLHPDSPLHF.